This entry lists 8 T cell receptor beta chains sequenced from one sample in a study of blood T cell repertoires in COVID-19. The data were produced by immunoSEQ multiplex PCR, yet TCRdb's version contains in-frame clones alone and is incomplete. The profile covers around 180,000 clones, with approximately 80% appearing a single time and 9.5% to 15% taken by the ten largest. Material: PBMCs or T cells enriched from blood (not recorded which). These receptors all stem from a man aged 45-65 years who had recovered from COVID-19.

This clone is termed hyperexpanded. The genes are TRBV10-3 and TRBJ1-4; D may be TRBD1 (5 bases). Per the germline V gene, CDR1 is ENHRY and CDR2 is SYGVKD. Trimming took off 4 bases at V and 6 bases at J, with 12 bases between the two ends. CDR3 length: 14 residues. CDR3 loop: CAISAPGPYEKLFF. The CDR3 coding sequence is TGTGCCATCAGTGCTCCAGGGCCGTATGAAAAACTGTTTTTT.

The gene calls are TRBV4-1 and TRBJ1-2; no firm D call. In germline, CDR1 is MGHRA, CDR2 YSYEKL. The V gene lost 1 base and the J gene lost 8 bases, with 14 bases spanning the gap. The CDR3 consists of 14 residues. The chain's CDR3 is CASSQGTSGGGYTF. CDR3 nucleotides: TGCGCCAGCAGCCAAGGGACCTCCGGAGGAGGCTACACCTTC.

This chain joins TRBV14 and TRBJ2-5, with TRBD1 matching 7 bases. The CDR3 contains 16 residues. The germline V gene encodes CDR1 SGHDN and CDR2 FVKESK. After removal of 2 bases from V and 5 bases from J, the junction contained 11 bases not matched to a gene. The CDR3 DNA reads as TGTGCCAGCAGCCAACTGGGACAGAGCTTATGGGAGACCCAGTACTTC. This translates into CASSQLGQSLWETQYF.

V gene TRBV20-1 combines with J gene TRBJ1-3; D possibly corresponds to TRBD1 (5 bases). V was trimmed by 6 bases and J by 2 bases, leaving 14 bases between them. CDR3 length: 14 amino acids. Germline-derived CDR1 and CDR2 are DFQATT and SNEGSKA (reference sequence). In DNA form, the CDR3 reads TGCAGTGCCAGTCTGCAGGGCCCTGGAAACACCATATATTTT. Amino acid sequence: CSASLQGPGNTIYF.

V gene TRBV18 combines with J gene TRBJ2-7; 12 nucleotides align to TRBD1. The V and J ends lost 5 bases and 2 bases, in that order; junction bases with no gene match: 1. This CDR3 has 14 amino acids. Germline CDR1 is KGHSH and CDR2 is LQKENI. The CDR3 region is CASSGTGGPYEQYF. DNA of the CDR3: TGTGCCAGCTCAGGGACAGGGGGCCCCTACGAGCAGTACTTC. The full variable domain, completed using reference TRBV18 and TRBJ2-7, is NAGVMQNPRHLVRRRGQEARLRCSPMKGHSHVYWYRQLPEEGLKFMVYLQKENIIDESGMPKERFSAEFPKEGPSILRIQQVVRGDSAAYFCASSGTGGPYEQYFGPGTRLTVT.

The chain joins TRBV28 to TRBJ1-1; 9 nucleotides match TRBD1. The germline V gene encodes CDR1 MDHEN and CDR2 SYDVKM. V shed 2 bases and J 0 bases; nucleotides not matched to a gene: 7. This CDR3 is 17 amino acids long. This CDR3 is CASSLHTGGLVNTEAFF. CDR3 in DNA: TGTGCCAGCAGTTTACATACAGGGGGCTTGGTGAACACTGAAGCTTTCTTT.

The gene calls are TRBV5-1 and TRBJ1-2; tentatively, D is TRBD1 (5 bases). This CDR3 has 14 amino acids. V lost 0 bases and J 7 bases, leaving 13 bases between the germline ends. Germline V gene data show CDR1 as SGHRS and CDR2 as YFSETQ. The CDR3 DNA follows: TGCGCCAGCAGCTTGGTCGAAGGGGATGGTGGCTACACCTTC. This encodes CASSLVEGDGGYTF.

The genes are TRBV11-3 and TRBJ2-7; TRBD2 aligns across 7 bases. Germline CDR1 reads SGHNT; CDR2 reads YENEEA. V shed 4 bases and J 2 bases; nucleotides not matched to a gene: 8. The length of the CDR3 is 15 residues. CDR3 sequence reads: CASSWPSGETYEQYF. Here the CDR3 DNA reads TGTGCCAGCAGCTGGCCCAGCGGGGAGACCTACGAGCAGTACTTC. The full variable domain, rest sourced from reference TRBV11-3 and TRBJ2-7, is EAGVVQSPRYKIIEKKQPVAFWCNPISGHNTLYWYLQNLGQGPELLIRYENEEAVDDSQLPKDRFSAERLKGVDSTLKIQPAELGDSAVYLCASSWPSGETYEQYFGPGTRLTVT.